Shown below are 6 T cell receptor beta chains from a single sample sequenced in a study of T cells in Graves' hyperthyroidism and ophthalmopathy. What was amplified from RNA transcripts were TCR beta CDR3 regions. Initially, a first-round RT-PCR of the TCR CDR3 employed the HTBI primer set. TCRdb processed the multiplex PCR reads anew with MiXCR; each CDR3 protein has one entry. The table shows 600,000 to 900,000 distinct CDR3 sequences, with less than 20% occurring only once. Sequencing was carried out using blood. All receptors come from a man aged 18 to 35 with Graves' hyperthyroidism.

This clonotype occurred many times. The chain has TRBV11-2 and TRBJ2-3; 9 positions match TRBD2. The germline V gene encodes CDR1 SGHAT and CDR2 FQNNGV. The length of the CDR3 is 16 residues. J gave up 4 bases and V 2 bases, and 7 bases lay outside the gene matches. CDR3 amino acids: CASSLFSGRGADTQYF. The CDR3 nucleotides read TGTGCCAGCAGCTTATTTAGCGGGAGAGGGGCAGATACGCAGTATTTT. The full variable domain, its missing parts supplied by reference TRBV11-2 and TRBJ2-3, is EAGVAQSPRYKIIEKRQSVAFWCNPISGHATLYWYQQILGQGPKLLIQFQNNGVVDDSQLPKDRFSAERLKGVDSTLKIQPAKLEDSAVYLCASSLFSGRGADTQYFGPGTRLTVL.

This clonotype has at least ten counts. The chain is built from TRBV27 and TRBJ2-7; D unclear. CDR3 size: 15 residues. Germline assignment: CDR1 MNHEY and CDR2 SMNVEV (reference sequence). Between the trimmed V and J ends, which lost 2 bases and 3 bases, there was a span of 14 bases. The DNA of the CDR3 is TGTGCCAGCAGTTTAACGGAAGTCCCCCGCTACGAGCAGTACTTC. It specifies CASSLTEVPRYEQYF.

The chain joins TRBV29-1 to TRBJ2-5; D possibly corresponds to TRBD2 (7 bases). V lost 4 bases, J lost 4 bases, and 10 bases lay in between. The CDR3 extends over 12 amino acids. Germline assignment: CDR1 SQVTM and CDR2 ANQGSEA. Here the CDR3 reads CSVGGGAETQYF. CDR3 nucleotides: TGCAGCGTTGGGGGGGGCGCAGAGACCCAGTACTTC.

Ten or more counts support this clonotype. V usage is TRBV6-2 or TRBV6-3 and J usage is TRBJ2-5, with TRBD2 matching 7 bases. CDR3 size: 14 residues. CDR1 and CDR2 from the germline V gene are MNHEY and SVGEGT. The V gene end was trimmed by 7 bases and the J gene end by 5 bases; junction bases not matched to a gene: 10. CDR3 region: CASTPAREGETQYF. DNA for the CDR3: TGTGCCAGCACGCCAGCCAGGGAGGGCGAGACCCAGTACTTC.

This clonotype has ten or more counts. This chain connects TRBV7-8 to TRBJ1-5; tentatively, D is TRBD1 (5 bases). From germline, CDR1 is SGHVS and CDR2 FQNEAQ. The germline V and J ends were trimmed by 6 bases and 7 bases, with 16 bases remaining between them. This CDR3 is 14 amino acids long. CDR3 DNA sequence: TGTGCCAGCAGGATCGGAGTGGGGCCCCAGCCCCAGCATTTT. The encoded protein is CASRIGVGPQPQHF.

As to this clonotype: A much larger clone lies one base from this, so it may be a read error. This rearrangement joins TRBV6-2 or TRBV6-3 to TRBJ2-1, with a tentative D call TRBD2 (6 bases). Germline CDR1 and CDR2: MNHEY and SVGEGT. The length of the CDR3 is 15 residues. The CDR3, as DNA: TGTGCCAGCAAAACGGGAGAGGTCCAAAGTAATGGGCAGTTCTTC. Protein product: CASKTGEVQSNGQFF.